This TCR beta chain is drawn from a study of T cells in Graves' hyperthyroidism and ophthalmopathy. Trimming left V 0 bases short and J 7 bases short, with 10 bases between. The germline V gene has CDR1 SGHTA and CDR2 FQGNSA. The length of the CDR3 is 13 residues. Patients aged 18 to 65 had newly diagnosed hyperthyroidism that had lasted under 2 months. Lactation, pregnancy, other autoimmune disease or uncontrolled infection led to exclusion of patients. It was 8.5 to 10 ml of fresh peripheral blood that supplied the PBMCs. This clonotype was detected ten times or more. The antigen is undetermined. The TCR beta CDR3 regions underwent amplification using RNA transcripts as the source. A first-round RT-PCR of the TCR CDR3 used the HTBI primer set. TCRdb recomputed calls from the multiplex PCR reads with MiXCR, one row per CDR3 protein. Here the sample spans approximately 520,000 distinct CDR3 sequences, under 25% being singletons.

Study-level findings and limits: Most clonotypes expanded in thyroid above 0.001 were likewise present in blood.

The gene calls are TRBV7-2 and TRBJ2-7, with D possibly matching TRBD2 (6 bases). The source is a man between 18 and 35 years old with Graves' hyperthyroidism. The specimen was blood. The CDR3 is CASSLALGGEQYF. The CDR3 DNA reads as TGTGCCAGCAGCTTAGCGTTGGGGGGAGAGCAGTACTTC. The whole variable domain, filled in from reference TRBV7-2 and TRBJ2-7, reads GAGVSQSPSNKVTEKGKDVELRCDPISGHTALYWYRQSLGQGLEFLIYFQGNSAPDKSGLPSDRFSAERTGGSVSTLTIQRTQQEDSAVYLCASSLALGGEQYFGPGTRLTVT.